The 8 T cell receptor beta chains below come from one sample, sequenced in a study of T cell repertoires in cytomegalovirus infection. TCRdb re-derived calls from the reads in MiXCR, one entry per CDR3 protein. Here the sample spans around 900,000 distinct CDR3 sequences, less than 35% being singletons. These receptors have no known antigen. The starting material was cultured CD8+ T cells from PBMCs, obtained from culture after CMV antigen stimulation. These receptors were collected from a human donor in good health (CMV status not recorded). Some clones in this sample may be carry-over from other donors' samples.

The CDR3 region is CSVERGGEETQYF. DNA for the CDR3: TGCAGCGTTGAAAGGGGGGGCGAGGAGACCCAGTACTTC. The chain links TRBV29-1 to TRBJ2-5, with D maybe TRBD2 (7 bases). The V end lost 2 bases, the J end lost 5 bases, and 12 bases lay between the germline ends. Germline CDR1 and CDR2: SQVTM and ANQGSEA. This CDR3 contains 13 residues.

V gene TRBV10-3 combines with J gene TRBJ2-1, with 15 bases aligning to TRBD2. Per the germline V gene, CDR1 is ENHRY and CDR2 is SYGVKD. V shed 8 bases, J shed 10 bases, and the junction held 9 bases outside the gene matches. CDR3 length: 15 residues. The CDR3 loop reads CAILDGTSGGTEQFF. CDR3 coding DNA: TGTGCCATCCTCGACGGGACTAGCGGGGGGACGGAGCAGTTCTTC.

The J gene is TRBJ1-2, the V gene TRBV27, with D possibly TRBD1 on 6 matching bases. V was cut by 4 bases and J by 1 base, with 22 bases left in between. The germline gives CDR1 MNHEY, CDR2 SMNVEV (reference sequence). The CDR3 has 18 amino acids. In DNA form, the CDR3 reads TGTGCCAGCAGTTCCTCAGGGGACGCAGGCGGGTATAACTATGGCTACACCTTC. This sequence encodes CASSSSGDAGGYNYGYTF.

This chain uses TRBV10-2 with TRBJ2-7, with 10 bases matching TRBD1. Germline V CDR1 and CDR2: WSHSY, SAAADI. Unmatched junction bases numbered 1, after V lost 4 bases and J lost 4 bases. The CDR3 is 13 amino acids. This CDR3 reads CASSGQGAYEQYV. The CDR3 region has the DNA TGCGCCAGCAGTGGACAGGGGGCGTACGAGCAGTACGTC.

A word on this clonotype: This may stem from a read error, because a much larger clone lies one nucleotide away. The chain has TRBV7-8 and TRBJ2-3; D may correspond to TRBD1 or TRBD2 (5 bases each). Between the trimmed V and J ends, which lost 9 bases and 1 base, there was a span of 29 bases. This CDR3 region has 19 residues. Looked up from germline, CDR1 is SGHVS and CDR2 is FQNEAQ. The chain's CDR3 is CARSPRGALPRIGTDTQYF. CDR3 bases: TGTGCCAGGAGCCCAAGAGGGGCCCTACCGCGGATTGGCACAGATACGCAGTATTTT.

The V call is TRBV19, the J call TRBJ1-1; unclear D gene. The CDR3 loop spans 13 amino acids. The germline gives CDR1 LNHDA, CDR2 SQIVND (reference sequence). V was shortened by 7 bases and J by 2 bases, with 11 bases between the two germline ends. CDR3 loop: CASTKSGNTEAFF. In DNA, the CDR3 is TGTGCCAGTACCAAGTCGGGAAACACTGAAGCTTTCTTT.

This clonotype showed up many times. This sequence joins TRBV7-8 and TRBJ2-5, with TRBD1 matching 8 bases. Germline assignment: CDR1 SGHVS and CDR2 FQNEAQ. CDR3 length equals 15 residues. V was pared by 5 bases and J by 5 bases, with 10 bases of the junction left unmatched. The CDR3 here is CASSTLRGLVETQYF. CDR3 nucleotide sequence: TGTGCCAGCAGCACACTCAGGGGGCTTGTGGAGACCCAGTACTTC. The full variable domain, with the rest looked up from reference TRBV7-8 and TRBJ2-5, is GAGVSQSPRYKVAKRGQDVALRCDPISGHVSLFWYQQALGQGPEFLTYFQNEAQLDKSGLPSDRFFAERPEGSVSTLKIQRTQQEDSAVYLCASSTLRGLVETQYFGPGTRLLVL.

This clonotype was picked up a small number of times. The CDR3 loop is CASSGDRAEAFF. The CDR3 DNA follows: TGTGCCAGCAGCGGGGACAGGGCTGAAGCTTTCTTT. The chain combines TRBV7-9 with TRBJ1-1; TRBD1 agrees at 9 bases. This CDR3 has 12 residues. Germline-derived CDR1 and CDR2 are SEHNR and FQNEAQ (reference sequence). The V segment lost 5 bases and the J segment 6 bases; nucleotides outside the gene matches: 1.